This T cell receptor beta chain was recorded in a study of cytomegalovirus exposure and HLA in healthy donors. The study, taken as a whole, reports: In a later analysis, DRB1 alleles had the most associated TCRs; HLA-C alleles the fewest. Three CMV-associated chains were confirmed in vitro to be specific for CMV antigens.

From germline, CDR1 is SGHAT and CDR2 FQNNGV. CDR3 length: 14 amino acids. Trimming removed 5 bases from V and 1 base from J, with 11 bases in between. As concerns this clone: The antigen remains undetermined.

PCR amplification relied on 60 Vbeta primers (plus 13 Jbeta primers). Profiling relied on immunoSEQ multiplex PCR, and the TCRdb table lists in-frame clones only, not all of them. The sample has about 150,000 clones; over 65% are singletons. Healthy bone marrow donors made up the donors. Although they were nominally healthy when sampled, donors likely had unrecorded immune exposures. This clonotype was obtained from a woman between 40 and 55 years old in good health and CMV-seronegative. The chain couples TRBV11-2 to TRBJ1-1; a possible D gene is TRBD1 (5 bases). Sequences were obtained from PBMCs. The CDR3 sequence is CASSPTVGNTEAFF. The CDR3 coding sequence is TGTGCCAGCAGCCCGACAGTTGGGAACACTGAAGCTTTCTTT.